Listed below are T cell receptor beta chains from one sample, sequenced in a study of naive and memory T cell subsets. TCRdb reprocessed the UMI-ligation and nested PCR reads with MiXCR, giving one entry per CDR3 protein. The table lists some 9,700 distinct CDR3 sequences, around 5.6% of them singletons. Sequenced sample: CD4+ TEMRA cells from blood. The receptor source for this set is a human donor in good health. The CDR3 runs from the conserved cysteine through the conserved F or W. A D gene is named only where the DNA matches it firmly. Some rows have no size entry. The others give once, few or many, or a class for an expanded clone.

>TRBV20-1|TRBJ1-2|-|many
TGCAGTGCTAGACCCGCGGGGAGCTATGGCTACACCTTC
CSARPAGSYGYTF
>TRBV20-1|TRBJ2-5|TRBD2|-
TGCAGTGCTAGAGATAGGGAGCGGGGGGGCGCAGAGACCCAGTACTTC
CSARDRERGGAETQYF
>TRBV5-4|TRBJ2-2|TRBD2|many
TGTGCCAGCAGCTTGCAGCGGGGAAACACCGGGGAGCTGTTTTTT
CASSLQRGNTGELFF
>TRBV5-4|TRBJ2-3|-|many
TGTGCCAGCAGCCCATCTCTTGGCCGGGGGGATACGCAGTATTTT
CASSPSLGRGDTQYF
>TRBV6-5|TRBJ1-4|-|-
TGTGCCAGCAGTTACTCTGGGACGGGTAGGATAGAAAAACTGTTTTTT
CASSYSGTGRIEKLFF
>TRBV11-3|TRBJ2-1|TRBD2|many
TGTGCCAGCAGCTTAATCGGGACCCGGGGGGGGAGTGAGCAGTTCTTC
CASSLIGTRGGSEQFF
>TRBV20-1|TRBJ1-3|TRBD1|many
TGCAGTGCCCCCGGACAGGGGTCTAACACCATATATTTT
CSAPGQGSNTIYF
>TRBV12-3/TRBV12-4|TRBJ1-1|TRBD1|many
TGTGCCAGCAGTTTAAAACAGGGGGCTAGGGCTTTCTTT
CASSLKQGARAFF
>TRBV7-2|TRBJ2-5|-|many
TGTGCCAGCAGCTTAGTGGCGCCTCCAAGAAACCAAGAGACCCAGTACTTC
CASSLVAPPRNQETQYF
>TRBV7-3|TRBJ2-1|TRBD2|many
TGTGCCAGCAGCTTAAGGAGGGGGGCTAGCGGGGGCAATGAGCAGTTCTTC
CASSLRRGASGGNEQFF
>TRBV7-3|TRBJ2-4|-|many
TGTGCCAGCCGCCAAGTAATCTTAGCCAAAAACATTCAGTACTTC
CASRQVILAKNIQYF
>TRBV7-2|TRBJ2-1|-|many
TGTGCCAGCAGCTTTAGAAGCTATGAGCAGTTCTTC
CASSFRSYEQFF
>TRBV2|TRBJ1-5|-|few
TGTGCCACCTCCCTTGGGGGAGACCGGACGCCCCAGCATTTT
CATSLGGDRTPQHF
>TRBV5-1|TRBJ1-2|-|few
TGCGCCAGCAGCTTGGAGTCCGGGTCCTATGGCTACACCTTC
CASSLESGSYGYTF
>TRBV7-8|TRBJ2-7|-|many
TGTGCCAGCAGCAACCGCGCCGGTGGGGGTTCCTACGAGCAGTACTTC
CASSNRAGGGSYEQYF
>TRBV7-3|TRBJ2-1|TRBD1|-
TGTGCCAGCAGCTTGGGTCAGGGGGCAGGGAATGAGCAGTTCTTC
CASSLGQGAGNEQFF
>TRBV6-2/TRBV6-3|TRBJ1-2|-|many
TGTGCCAGCAGCCGACAGATTAACTATGGCTACACCTTC
CASSRQINYGYTF
>TRBV20-1|TRBJ1-6|-|many
TGCAGTGCTAGAGATCTTTGGGCAGTAGATTCACCCCTCCACTTT
CSARDLWAVDSPLHF
>TRBV3-1|TRBJ1-5|-|many
TGTGCCAGCAGCCAAGCTAGCTTACCCAATCAGCCCCAGCATTTT
CASSQASLPNQPQHF
>TRBV28|TRBJ1-2|-|many
TGTGCCAGCTTAGGACCGCCTGTCTATGGCTACACCTTC
CASLGPPVYGYTF
>TRBV29-1|TRBJ1-1|-|-
TGCAGCGTCGAATCCCCCCCGGGGCGGGACACTGAAGCTTTCTTT
CSVESPPGRDTEAFF
>TRBV27|TRBJ1-1|-|many
TGTGCCAGCAGTTATCAGGGGTACACTGAAGCTTTCTTT
CASSYQGYTEAFF
>TRBV27|TRBJ2-1|TRBD2|many
TGTGCCGCCCGACCAAGCGGGAGTTCCTACAATGAGCAGTTCTTC
CAARPSGSSYNEQFF
>TRBV28|TRBJ1-5|TRBD1|many
TGTGCCAGCAGTTTAAACCCCGGACAGGGTCGGAATCAGCCCCAGCATTTT
CASSLNPGQGRNQPQHF
>TRBV20-1|TRBJ2-1|-|many
TGCAGTGCTAGAGATCCCCTGGGCAATGAGCAGTTCTTC
CSARDPLGNEQFF
>TRBV7-2|TRBJ2-3|-|-
TGTGCCAGCAGCACCGCAGGGACCCTATGGAAAGATACGCAGTATTTT
CASSTAGTLWKDTQYF
>TRBV3-1|TRBJ1-4|-|-
TGTGCCAGCAGCCAAGGATGGCATGAAAAACTGTTTTTT
CASSQGWHEKLFF
>TRBV7-2|TRBJ2-5|-|hyperexpanded
TGTGCCAGCAGTCTGGGACGCCACCAAGAGACCCAGTACTTC
CASSLGRHQETQYF
>TRBV20-1|TRBJ1-5|-|large
TGCAGTGCTAGAGCGAGGCTTCAGGGTAATCAGCCCCAGCATTTT
CSARARLQGNQPQHF
>TRBV7-2|TRBJ1-6|-|few
TGTGCCAGCGGCTTGAGTGACTATAATTCACCCCTCCACTTT
CASGLSDYNSPLHF
>TRBV5-1|TRBJ1-1|TRBD1|many
TGCGCCAGCAGCTCGCACCGGGACAGGGATAATGAAGCTTTCTTT
CASSSHRDRDNEAFF
>TRBV7-2|TRBJ1-4|-|many
TGTGCCAGCAGCTTAGTGGGCCAGTTGAATGAAAAACTGTTTTTT
CASSLVGQLNEKLFF
>TRBV20-1|TRBJ1-1|-|few
TGCAGTGCGTCTACTATTATGAACACTGAAGCTTTCTTT
CSASTIMNTEAFF
>TRBV13|TRBJ2-2|TRBD1|-
TGTGCAAGCAGCTTAAGGGGCTGGCGACTGACAGGGCCAGCCAACAACACCGGGGAGCTGTTTTTT
CASSLRGWRLTGPANNTGELFF
>TRBV6-2/TRBV6-3|TRBJ2-7|TRBD2|many
TGTGCCAGCAGTCCCGGACTAGCGGGCCCATCTCCCTACGAGCAGTACTTC
CASSPGLAGPSPYEQYF
>TRBV7-7|TRBJ2-2|TRBD1|many
TGTGCCAGCAGCAGATCCGGGACAGGGGGAACCGGGGAGCTGTTTTTT
CASSRSGTGGTGELFF
>TRBV6-2/TRBV6-3|TRBJ1-1|-|many
TGTGCCAGCAGTTTCCAGGGTGCGACTGAAGCTTTCTTT
CASSFQGATEAFF
>TRBV12-3/TRBV12-4|TRBJ2-1|-|many
TGTGCCAGCAGTTTCCGTGGGGGGGCAGGTGCTGAGCAGTTCTTC
CASSFRGGAGAEQFF
>TRBV6-2/TRBV6-3|TRBJ1-4|-|many
TGTGCCAGCAGACGCGATGCAACTAATGAAAAACTGTTTTTT
CASRRDATNEKLFF
>TRBV20-1|TRBJ1-5|TRBD1|-
TGCAGTGCTAAGCTCCAAGACAGGGGCCGAAATCAGCCCCAGCATTTT
CSAKLQDRGRNQPQHF
>TRBV19|TRBJ2-3|-|many
TGTGCCAGTAGTAGGAACCAGGGGACTACAGATACGCAGTATTTT
CASSRNQGTTDTQYF
>TRBV14|TRBJ2-3|-|many
TGTGCCAGCAGCCAAGAGGCCCGTTCAGTGGCGCAGTATTTT
CASSQEARSVAQYF
>TRBV5-1|TRBJ1-4|-|many
TGCGCCAGCAGCTTACGCCCCGAAATGGAAAAACTGTTTTTT
CASSLRPEMEKLFF
>TRBV28|TRBJ2-7|-|few
TGTGCCAGCAGCATTGACAGCTACGAGCAGTACTTC
CASSIDSYEQYF
>TRBV14|TRBJ1-2|TRBD1|medium-sized
TGTGCCAGCAGCCAAGAATTGACAGGGGGAGGCTACACCTTC
CASSQELTGGGYTF
>TRBV5-1|TRBJ1-2|-|-
TGCGCCAGCAGCTCTACTGATAATGGCTACACCTTC
CASSSTDNGYTF
>TRBV14|TRBJ2-3|-|-
TGTGCCAGCAGCCACGGGACCTTAGCAGGCACAGATACGCAGTATTTT
CASSHGTLAGTDTQYF
>TRBV20-1|TRBJ2-5|TRBD1|-
TGCAGTGCTAGTAAGGGACAGGGGAGGGTAAAAGATTGGACCCAGTACTTC
CSASKGQGRVKDWTQYF
>TRBV7-9|TRBJ1-6|-|medium-sized
TGTGCCAGCAGCTTATTTGGAGCAGGGGATAATTCACCCCTCCACTTT
CASSLFGAGDNSPLHF
>TRBV9|TRBJ2-1|-|-
TGTGCCAGCAGCTTACAGGGAGGTCGGGGAACTGAGCAGTTCTTC
CASSLQGGRGTEQFF
>TRBV28|TRBJ2-7|-|many
TGTGCCAGCATCAACCTCCGTAGGGGCTCCTACGAGCAGTACTTC
CASINLRRGSYEQYF